The T cell receptor beta chain under discussion was sequenced for a study of blood T cell repertoires in COVID-19. Overall study: COVID-19 samples from acute and convalescent phases originated in the United States, Italy and Spain. T cells, B-cell-depleted T cells, or PBMCs provided the cDNA or gDNA that served as material.

Per the original methods: Nucleated cell counts were estimated from reference gene primer amplification. TCRdb's table, derived via immunoSEQ multiplex PCR, lists solely in-frame clones and lacks some. The V and J calls and clone size come from that table; D and trimming were worked out from the DNA. This sample has fewer than 200,000 clones; 80% to 90% occur once, and the top ten carry roughly 7.1%. Unmatched junction bases numbered 8, after V lost 3 bases and J lost 5 bases. The CDR3 spans 15 residues. The germline gives CDR1 MNHNS, CDR2 SASEGT. The chain is built from TRBV6-1 and TRBJ2-5; TRBD1 agrees at 8 bases. The TCR was taken from a middle-aged man who had recovered from COVID-19. Sequencing was done on a sample of peripheral blood. DNA for the CDR3: TGTGCCAGCAGTGATTTCCAGGGGGCCGGGGAGACCCAGTACTTC. Translated: CASSDFQGAGETQYF.